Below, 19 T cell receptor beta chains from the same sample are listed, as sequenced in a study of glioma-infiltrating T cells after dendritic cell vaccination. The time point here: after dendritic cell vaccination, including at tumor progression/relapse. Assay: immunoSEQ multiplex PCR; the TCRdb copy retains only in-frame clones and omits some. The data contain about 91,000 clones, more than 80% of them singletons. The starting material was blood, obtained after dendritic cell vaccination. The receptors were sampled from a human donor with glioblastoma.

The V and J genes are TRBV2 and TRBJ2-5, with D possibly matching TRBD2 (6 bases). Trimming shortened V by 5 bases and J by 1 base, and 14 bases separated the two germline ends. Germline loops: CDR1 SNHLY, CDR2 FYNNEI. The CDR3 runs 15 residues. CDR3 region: CASSPLSGSQETQYF. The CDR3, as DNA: TGTGCCAGCAGTCCACTTTCCGGGAGCCAAGAGACCCAGTACTTC.

CDR3 bases: TGCGCCAGTTCGACTAGCCCGTTCGGTGCAGATACGCAGTATTTT. Amino acids: CASSTSPFGADTQYF. The rearrangement links TRBV5-1 to TRBJ2-3; 7 nucleotides match TRBD2. V was clipped by 8 bases and J by 4 bases; unmatched bases: 13. The CDR3 loop spans 15 amino acids. Germline CDR1 is SGHRS and CDR2 is YFSETQ.

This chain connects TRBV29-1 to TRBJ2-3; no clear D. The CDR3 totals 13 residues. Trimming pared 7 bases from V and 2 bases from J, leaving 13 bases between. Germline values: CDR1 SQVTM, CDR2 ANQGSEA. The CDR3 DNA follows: TGCAGCGCCCGGTCGGTTATCACAGATACGCAGTATTTT. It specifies CSARSVITDTQYF.

The DNA of the CDR3 is TGCGCCAGCAGCTTTACAGGGATTCAGAGCGAGCAGTACTTC. This sequence encodes CASSFTGIQSEQYF. The chain links TRBV5-1 to TRBJ2-7; D possibly corresponds to TRBD1 (6 bases). The CDR3 is 14 residues long. Trimming shortened V by 2 bases and J by 6 bases, and 15 bases separated the two germline ends. Per the germline V gene, CDR1 is SGHRS and CDR2 is YFSETQ.

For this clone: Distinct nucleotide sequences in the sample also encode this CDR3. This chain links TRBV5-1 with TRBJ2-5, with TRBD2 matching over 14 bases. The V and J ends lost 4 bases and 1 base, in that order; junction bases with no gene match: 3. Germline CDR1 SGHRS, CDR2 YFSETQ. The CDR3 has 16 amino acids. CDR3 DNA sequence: TGCGCCAGCAGCCTAGGACTAGCGGGAGGCCAAGAGACCCAGTACTTC. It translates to CASSLGLAGGQETQYF.

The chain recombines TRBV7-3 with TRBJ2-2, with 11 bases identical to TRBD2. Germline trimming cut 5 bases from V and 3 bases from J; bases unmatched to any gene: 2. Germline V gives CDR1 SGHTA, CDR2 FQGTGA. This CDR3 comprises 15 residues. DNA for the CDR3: TGTGCCAGCAGCCCGGGACTAGCGGACACCGGGGAGCTGTTTTTT. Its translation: CASSPGLADTGELFF.

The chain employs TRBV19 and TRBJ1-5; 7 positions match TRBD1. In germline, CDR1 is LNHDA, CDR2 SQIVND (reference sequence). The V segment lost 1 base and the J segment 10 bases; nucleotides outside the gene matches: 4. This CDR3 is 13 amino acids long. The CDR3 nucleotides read TGTGCCAGTAGTATAGGACAGGGAGGTCCCCAGCATTTT. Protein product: CASSIGQGGPQHF.

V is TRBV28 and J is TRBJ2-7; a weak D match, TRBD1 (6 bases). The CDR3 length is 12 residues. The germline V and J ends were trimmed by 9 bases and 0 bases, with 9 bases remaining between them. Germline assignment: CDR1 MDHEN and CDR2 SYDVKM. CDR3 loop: CASGQNSYEQYF. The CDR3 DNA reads TGTGCCAGTGGACAGAACTCCTACGAGCAGTACTTC.

CDR3 in DNA: TGTGCCAGTAAACAGCTAGCCCGTACCGGGGAGCTGTTTTTT. It yields the protein CASKQLARTGELFF. The genes are TRBV19 and TRBJ2-2, with D perhaps TRBD2 (5 bases). Trimming took off 7 bases at V and 5 bases at J, with 14 bases between the two ends. The CDR3 runs to 14 residues. CDR1 is LNHDA and CDR2 is SQIVND in the germline V gene (reference sequence).

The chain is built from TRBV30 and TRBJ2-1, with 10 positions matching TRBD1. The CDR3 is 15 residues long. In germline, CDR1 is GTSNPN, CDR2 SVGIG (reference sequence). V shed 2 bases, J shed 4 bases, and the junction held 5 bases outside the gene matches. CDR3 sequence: CAWSRTGGGYNEQFF. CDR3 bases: TGTGCCTGGAGTAGGACAGGGGGGGGTTACAATGAGCAGTTCTTC.

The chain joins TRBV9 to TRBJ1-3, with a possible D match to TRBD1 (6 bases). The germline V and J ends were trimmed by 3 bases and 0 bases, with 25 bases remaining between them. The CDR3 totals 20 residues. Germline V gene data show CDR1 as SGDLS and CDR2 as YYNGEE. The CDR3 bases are TGTGCCAGCAGCGGAGACAGGTTGCCTGAGAGCCTTAGCTCTGGAAACACCATATATTTT. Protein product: CASSGDRLPESLSSGNTIYF.

CDR3 nucleotide sequence: TGTGCCAGCAGTTTACAGGGGGCGAATCAGCCCCAGCATTTT. Protein: CASSLQGANQPQHF. This chain uses TRBV7-2 with TRBJ1-5; 9 nucleotides align to TRBD1. The CDR3 has 14 residues. The trim removed 6 bases at V and 4 bases at J, leaving 4 bases unmatched. Germline V CDR1 and CDR2: SGHTA, FQGNSA. The variable domain in full, with the rest retrieved from reference TRBV7-2 and TRBJ1-5, is GAGVSQSPSNKVTEKGKDVELRCDPISGHTALYWYRQSLGQGLEFLIYFQGNSAPDKSGLPSDRFSAERTGGSVSTLTIQRTQQEDSAVYLCASSLQGANQPQHFGDGTRLSIL.

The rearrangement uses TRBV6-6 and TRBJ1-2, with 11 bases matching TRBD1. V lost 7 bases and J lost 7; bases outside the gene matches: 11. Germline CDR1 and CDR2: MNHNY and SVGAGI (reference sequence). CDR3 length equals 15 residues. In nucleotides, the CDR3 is TGTGCCAGCACCGTATCAGGACAGGGGGCGCCTGGCTACACCTTC. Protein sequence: CASTVSGQGAPGYTF.

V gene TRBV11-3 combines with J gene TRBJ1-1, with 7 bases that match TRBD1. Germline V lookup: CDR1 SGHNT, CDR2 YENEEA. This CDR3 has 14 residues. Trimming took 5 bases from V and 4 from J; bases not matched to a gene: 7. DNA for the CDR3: TGTGCCAGCAGCCACCAGACAGGGAGCACTGAAGCTTTCTTT. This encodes CASSHQTGSTEAFF.

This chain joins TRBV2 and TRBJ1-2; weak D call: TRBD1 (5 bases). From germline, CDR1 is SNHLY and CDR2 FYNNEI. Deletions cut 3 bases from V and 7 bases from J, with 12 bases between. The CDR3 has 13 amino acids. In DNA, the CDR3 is TGTGCCAGCAGTGACGGGGGGTTAGGTGGCTACACCTTC. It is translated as CASSDGGLGGYTF.

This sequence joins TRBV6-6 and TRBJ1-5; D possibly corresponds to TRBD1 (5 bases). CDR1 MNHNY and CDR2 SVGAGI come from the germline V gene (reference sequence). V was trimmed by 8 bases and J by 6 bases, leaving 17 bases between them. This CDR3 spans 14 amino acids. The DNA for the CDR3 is TGTGCCAGCGTACTAGGGAGGGGTGGTCAGCCCCAGCATTTT. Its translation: CASVLGRGGQPQHF.

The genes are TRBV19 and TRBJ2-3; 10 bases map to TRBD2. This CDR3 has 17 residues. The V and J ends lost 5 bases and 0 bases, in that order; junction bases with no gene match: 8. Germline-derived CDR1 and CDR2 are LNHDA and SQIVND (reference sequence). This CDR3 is CASSAPLTSGSTDTQYF. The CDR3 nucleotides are TGTGCCAGTAGTGCACCTTTGACTAGCGGGAGCACAGATACGCAGTATTTT.

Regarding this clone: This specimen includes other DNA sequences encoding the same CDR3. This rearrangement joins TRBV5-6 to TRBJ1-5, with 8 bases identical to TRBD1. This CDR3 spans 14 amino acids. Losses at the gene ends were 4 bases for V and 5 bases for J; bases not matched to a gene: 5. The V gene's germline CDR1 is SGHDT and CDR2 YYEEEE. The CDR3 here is CASSLGQGYQPQHF. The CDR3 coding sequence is TGTGCCAGCAGCCTAGGACAGGGCTATCAGCCCCAGCATTTT.

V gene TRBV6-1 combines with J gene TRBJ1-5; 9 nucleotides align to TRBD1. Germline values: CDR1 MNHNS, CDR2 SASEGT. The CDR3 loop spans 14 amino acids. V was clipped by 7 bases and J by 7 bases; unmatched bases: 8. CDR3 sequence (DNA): TGTGCCAGCACTGGGGGACAGGGTGGCCAGCCCCAGCATTTT. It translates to CASTGGQGGQPQHF.